One sample yielded the 8 T cell receptor beta chains listed below, sequenced in a study of tumor and adjacent non-tumor tissue in lung cancer. Three rounds of nested PCR, following a modified ARM-PCR protocol, produced the TCRbeta library. TCRdb re-called the multiplex PCR reads through MiXCR, storing one row per CDR3 protein. The sample lists about 93,000 distinct CDR3 sequences, roughly 66% occurring once. No cell sorting was done before RNA was extracted from the tissue. The sequenced sample consisted of lung tumor tissue. The receptors shown here come from a man in his 60s with non-small cell lung cancer.

Comment on this clonotype: The conserved final phenylalanine or tryptophan is absent from the CDR3, which likely points to a read error. This sequence joins TRBV4-3 and TRBJ1-5; D may be TRBD1 (5 bases). Germline V gives CDR1 LGHNA, CDR2 YSLEER. The CDR3 consists of 16 residues. CDR3 nucleotide sequence: TGTGCCAGCAGCCAAGATTGGGGGGGGTGGGTTAAGCCCCAGCATTCT. Protein product: CASSQDWGGWVKPQHS.

A note on this clonotype: This may arise from a read error, as a much more abundant clone is one base away. The V and J genes are TRBV20-1 and TRBJ2-5; no reliable D call. This CDR3 comprises 14 residues. Germline V lookup: CDR1 DFQATT, CDR2 SNEGSKA (reference sequence). The V end was cut by 5 bases, the J end by 2 bases, with 15 bases between. CDR3 in amino acids: CSAGTAHKQETQYF. CDR3 sequence (DNA): TGCAGTGCTGGAACGGCCCATAAACAAGAGACCCAGTACTTC.

The gene calls are TRBV5-6 and TRBJ1-2; 7 bases agree with TRBD1. CDR3 size: 16 residues. Per the germline V gene, CDR1 is SGHDT and CDR2 is YYEEEE. The ends lost 4 bases at V and 4 bases at J; junction bases unmatched: 13. The CDR3 here is CASSRDSGTTSYGYTF. The CDR3 bases are TGTGCCAGCAGCAGGGACAGTGGTACAACAAGCTATGGCTACACCTTC.

With regard to this clonotype: Without the conserved terminal phenylalanine or tryptophan, this CDR3 likely stems from a read error. The DNA is left out, because the CDR3 cannot be placed on it with certainty; the CDR3 is given as TCRdb lists it. This chain connects TRBV4-2 to TRBJ2-4; the tabulated D call, TRBD2, remains unverified against the DNA. The CDR3 spans 19 amino acids, including both terminal residues. CDR1 and CDR2 (germline): LGHNA, YNFKEQ. The CDR3 here is CASSQAQASGSSAKNIQYL.

Of note for this clonotype: The junction does not match germline at one end; this may be a read error. The V gene is TRBV5-4, the J gene TRBJ2-2; 7 nucleotides line up with TRBD1. Germline V gives CDR1 SGHNT, CDR2 YYREEE (reference sequence). The CDR3 spans 13 residues. This chain's CDR3 is CAGRVDRSGELFF. CDR3 DNA: TGTGCCGGCAGAGTGGACAGGAGCGGGGAGCTGTTTTTT.

Only a few counts were recorded for this clonotype. At one of its ends the junction is not consistent with the germline gene, which may arise from a read error. V and J are TRBV5-5 and TRBJ2-7; D perhaps matches TRBD2 (5 bases). Germline lookup yields CDR1 SGHKS and CDR2 YYEKEE (reference sequence). This CDR3 comprises 16 residues. The CDR3 spells CANSLDGWTYSYEQYF. The DNA for the CDR3 is TGTGCCAACAGCTTGGATGGATGGACTTACTCCTACGAGCAGTACTTC.

J is TRBJ2-1 and V is TRBV29-1; a weak D match, TRBD1 (5 bases). Looked up from germline, CDR1 is SQVTM and CDR2 is ANQGSEA. V was cut by 5 bases and J by 6 bases, with 14 bases left in between. The CDR3 extends over 13 amino acids. This CDR3 is CSVHGQGGNEQFF. As DNA, the CDR3 is TGCAGCGTTCACGGTCAGGGTGGCAATGAGCAGTTCTTC.

Worth noting for this clonotype: Its ends do not fully match the called genes, so a read error is possible. The CDR3 loop is CTSSLVGSGRILSDNEQFF. The CDR3 nucleotides read TGTACCAGCAGCTTAGTAGGTAGCGGGAGAATCCTATCAGACAATGAGCAATTCTTC. The V gene is TRBV11-3, the J gene TRBJ2-1, with TRBD2 matching 9 bases. The CDR3 consists of 19 residues. The germline CDR1 and CDR2 sequences are SGHNT and YENEEA. Variable domain in full (rest from reference TRBV11-3 and TRBJ2-1): EAGVVQSPRYKIIEKKQPVAFWCNPISGHNTLYWYLQNLGQGPELLIRYENEEAVDDSQLPKDRFSAERLKGVDSTLKIQPAELGDSAVYLCTSSLVGSGRILSDNEQFFGPGTRLTVL.